This entry lists 32 T cell receptor beta chains sequenced from one sample in a study of T cell clones after liver transplantation. Measured with immunoSEQ multiplex PCR; TCRdb has only the in-frame clones, and not every one. This sample has 53,000 or so clones, with roughly 80% found just once. Sequencing was performed on CD4+ T cells from blood, taken before liver transplant. The receptors derive from a human donor who received a liver transplant.

DNA for the CDR3: TGTGCCAGCAGCTTTGGCAGATCCACAGATACGCAGTATTTT. As protein: CASSFGRSTDTQYF. The rearrangement joins TRBV5-8 to TRBJ2-3; no clear D. CDR1 and CDR2 (germline): SGHTS, YDEGEE. V was cut by 2 bases and J by 2 bases, with 9 bases left in between. The CDR3 sequence is 14 residues long.

The CDR3 here is CASSSGLPSWMELFF. The CDR3 nucleotides read TGTGCCAGTAGTAGCGGCCTTCCTTCCTGGATGGAACTGTTTTTT. This chain connects TRBV19 to TRBJ1-4; no reliable D call. The germline CDR1 and CDR2 sequences are LNHDA and SQIVND (reference sequence). V was shortened by 4 bases and J by 12 bases, with 21 bases between the two germline ends. This CDR3 region has 15 residues. The whole variable domain, filled in from reference TRBV19 and TRBJ1-4, reads DGGITQSPKYLFRKEGQNVTLSCEQNLNHDAMYWYRQDPGQGLRLIYYSQIVNDFQKGDIAEGYSVSREKKESFPLTVTSAQKNPTAFYLCASSSGLPSWMELFFGSGTQLSVL.

This clone occurred once. The V gene is TRBV15, the J gene TRBJ1-3, with D hard to call. Germline V gene lookup returns CDR1 LNHNV and CDR2 YYDKDF (reference sequence). Trimming stripped 5 bases from V and 0 bases from J, with 8 bases between. This CDR3 is 14 amino acids long. As DNA, the CDR3 is TGTGCCACCAGCCCTCAATCCTCTGGAAACACCATATATTTT. Amino acid sequence: CATSPQSSGNTIYF. Complete variable domain (other parts from reference TRBV15 and TRBJ1-3): DAMVIQNPRYQVTQFGKPVTLSCSQTLNHNVMYWYQQKSSQAPKLLFHYYDKDFNNEADTPDNFQSRRPNTSFCFLDIRSPGLGDTAMYLCATSPQSSGNTIYFGEGSWLTVV.

V usage is TRBV6-6 and J usage is TRBJ2-1, with TRBD2 matching 11 bases. CDR1 MNHNY and CDR2 SVGAGI come from the germline V gene (reference sequence). The trim removed 2 bases at V and 5 bases at J, leaving 5 bases unmatched. The CDR3 contains 16 residues. CDR3 region: CASSYAKTSGDNEQFF. The CDR3, as DNA: TGTGCCAGCAGTTACGCTAAGACTAGCGGGGACAATGAGCAGTTCTTC.

This clone was seen a handful of times. This sequence joins TRBV2 and TRBJ1-2, with TRBD1 as a possible D gene (6 bases). Germline V gene data show CDR1 as SNHLY and CDR2 as FYNNEI. V lost 4 bases to trimming and J lost 4 bases, with 10 bases between them. The CDR3 consists of 13 residues. The CDR3 DNA is TGTGCCAGCAGTGCGGGACAACTCTATGGCTACACCTTC. Its protein product is CASSAGQLYGYTF.

This sequence joins TRBV30 and TRBJ1-5; D possibly corresponds to TRBD1 (5 bases). CDR3 length equals 15 residues. V was cut by 0 bases and J by 0 bases, with 9 bases left in between. Germline loops: CDR1 GTSNPN, CDR2 SVGIG (reference sequence). CDR3 sequence: CAWSVRGDSNQPQHF. Here the CDR3 DNA reads TGTGCCTGGAGTGTAAGAGGGGATAGCAATCAGCCCCAGCATTTT.

J is TRBJ1-5 and V is TRBV9, with unresolved D. The CDR3 loop spans 13 amino acids. Looked up from germline, CDR1 is SGDLS and CDR2 is YYNGEE. V lost 4 bases and J 16 bases, leaving 21 bases between the germline ends. CDR3 DNA: TGTGCCAGCAGCTTTCCGGGTCGGTCCTGGGATCATTTT. Its translation is CASSFPGRSWDHF.

This clone has more than one count but fewer than ten. The chain employs TRBV7-3 and TRBJ2-7; D is unresolved. The CDR3 totals 13 residues. Looked up from germline, CDR1 is SGHTA and CDR2 is FQGTGA. V lost 4 bases to trimming and J lost 0 bases, with 7 bases between them. CDR3 region: CASSSPFSYEQYF. The CDR3 DNA reads as TGTGCCAGCAGCTCCCCCTTCTCCTACGAGCAGTACTTC.

The V and J genes are TRBV7-2 and TRBJ2-1, with 8 bases identical to TRBD2. The CDR3 extends over 13 amino acids. J was trimmed by 10 bases and V by 1 base; bases with no gene match: 3. Germline CDR1 and CDR2: SGHTA and FQGNSA. For the CDR3, the DNA is TGTGCCAGCAGCTTAGTGGGCGGGAGGGAGCAGTTCTTC. Protein: CASSLVGGREQFF. Supplemented by reference TRBV7-2 and TRBJ2-1, the full variable domain reads GAGVSQSPSNKVTEKGKDVELRCDPISGHTALYWYRQSLGQGLEFLIYFQGNSAPDKSGLPSDRFSAERTGGSVSTLTIQRTQQEDSAVYLCASSLVGGREQFFGPGTRLTVL.

The chain is built from TRBV9 and TRBJ2-2; D not certain. Germline assignment: CDR1 SGDLS and CDR2 YYNGEE. The ends were cut back, 4 bases at V and 5 bases at J, with 9 bases in the middle. CDR3 length: 13 amino acids. CDR3 loop: CASSHAGTGELFF. The CDR3 coding sequence is TGTGCCAGCAGCCACGCAGGTACCGGGGAGCTGTTTTTT.

The V and J genes are TRBV7-2 and TRBJ2-7; maybe TRBD1 (6 bases). Deletions cut 5 bases from V and 0 bases from J, with 14 bases between. CDR3 length: 15 residues. The germline CDR1 and CDR2 sequences are SGHTA and FQGNSA. The CDR3 is CASSPWTANSYEQYF. CDR3 DNA sequence: TGTGCCAGCAGCCCATGGACAGCTAACTCCTACGAGCAGTACTTC.

V and J are TRBV27 and TRBJ1-1; D gene unclear. V lost 7 bases to trimming and J lost 1 base, with 4 bases between them. The germline V gene encodes CDR1 MNHEY and CDR2 SMNVEV (reference sequence). The CDR3 extends over 11 amino acids. CDR3 bases: TGTGCCAGCAAGGAGAACACTGAAGCTTTCTTT. Its translation: CASKENTEAFF.

V gene TRBV10-3 combines with J gene TRBJ2-6; D is unclear. The germline V gene has CDR1 ENHRY and CDR2 SYGVKD. The V end was cut by 8 bases, the J end by 0 bases, with 5 bases between. The CDR3 sequence is 13 residues long. This CDR3 is CAIEDSGANVLTF. The CDR3 bases are TGTGCCATCGAGGACTCTGGGGCCAACGTCCTGACTTTC.

This clone was observed a single time. V usage is TRBV4-3 and J usage is TRBJ1-2, with 7 bases identical to TRBD1. This CDR3 has 16 residues. Losses at the gene ends were 0 bases for V and 5 bases for J; bases not matched to a gene: 9. Germline-derived CDR1 and CDR2 are LGHNA and YSLEER. The CDR3 DNA sequence: TGCGCCAGCAGCCAAGATGGTCCAGGGGGTTGGTATGGCTACACCTTC. This translates into CASSQDGPGGWYGYTF.

The rearrangement uses TRBV29-1 and TRBJ1-4; perhaps TRBD1 as D (6 bases). Germline loops: CDR1 SQVTM, CDR2 ANQGSEA. The ends were cut back, 0 bases at V and 8 bases at J, with 16 bases in the middle. This CDR3 has 15 residues. The DNA for the CDR3 is TGCAGCGTTGAAGATATGCAGGGGAGGAGAGAAAAACTGTTTTTT. As protein: CSVEDMQGRREKLFF.

CDR3 region: CASSYSAHRVAGYTF. For the CDR3, the DNA is TGTGCCAGCAGTTACTCCGCCCACAGGGTGGCCGGCTACACCTTC. The rearrangement links TRBV6-5 to TRBJ1-2; possible D gene TRBD1, 6 bases. CDR3 length: 15 residues. CDR1 is MNHEY, CDR2 SVGAGI, per germline. The V end was cut by 0 bases, the J end by 8 bases, with 16 bases between.

The chain uses TRBV5-4 and TRBJ1-6, with 7 positions matching TRBD1. CDR3 length: 17 residues. Germline V gene sequence: CDR1 SGHNT, CDR2 YYREEE (reference sequence). Losses at the gene ends were 5 bases for V and 9 bases for J; bases not matched to a gene: 17. The CDR3, as DNA: TGTGCCAGCAGTCCCGGCCCCGGACAGGTCGAGATTTCACCCCTCCACTTT. This sequence encodes CASSPGPGQVEISPLHF. Supplemented by reference TRBV5-4 and TRBJ1-6, the full variable domain reads ETGVTQSPTHLIKTRGQQVTLRCSSQSGHNTVSWYQQALGQGPQFIFQYYREEENGRGNFPPRFSGLQFPNYSSELNVNALELDDSALYLCASSPGPGQVEISPLHFGNGTRLTVT.

V gene TRBV7-2 combines with J gene TRBJ1-4; D is possibly TRBD1 (5 bases). The V gene lost 8 bases and the J gene lost 2 bases, with 9 bases spanning the gap. This CDR3 has 13 amino acids. The V gene's germline CDR1 is SGHTA and CDR2 FQGNSA. CDR3 sequence: CASARGTNEKLFF. DNA of the CDR3: TGTGCCAGCGCCCGGGGGACTAATGAAAAACTGTTTTTT.

A note on this clone: One end of the junction is discordant with germline, which a read error may explain. V and J are TRBV7-8 and TRBJ2-7, with no clear D. Germline V gene lookup returns CDR1 SGHVS and CDR2 FQNEAQ. CDR3 length: 11 amino acids. The CDR3 loop reads CASRLVDEQYF. The CDR3 DNA reads as TGTGCCAGCAGGTTAGTCGACGAGCAGTACTTC. The whole variable domain, remainder taken from reference TRBV7-8 and TRBJ2-7, is GAGVSQSPRYKVAKRGQDVALRCDPISGHVSLFWYQQALGQGPEFLTYFQNEAQLDKSGLPSDRFFAERPEGSVSTLKIQRTQQEDSAVYLCASRLVDEQYFGPGTRLTVT.

CDR3 sequence reads: CASSLQGSYNEQFF. The DNA of the CDR3 is TGTGCCAGCAGCTTACAGGGCTCCTACAATGAGCAGTTCTTC. The chain uses TRBV11-1 and TRBJ2-1, with D possibly TRBD1 on 5 matching bases. With 2 bases removed from V and 0 bases from J, the gap between germline ends came to 5 bases. The V gene's germline CDR1 is SGHAT and CDR2 FQDESV (reference sequence). The CDR3 spans 14 residues.

V and J are TRBV28 and TRBJ1-1, with D maybe TRBD1 (5 bases). V lost 5 bases and J lost 4, with 11 bases in between. Germline CDR1 and CDR2: MDHEN and SYDVKM. The CDR3 spans 13 residues. The CDR3 DNA follows: TGTGCCAGCAGTAGAAGGGGCGGCACTGAAGCTTTCTTT. Protein sequence: CASSRRGGTEAFF.

V usage is TRBV18 and J usage is TRBJ2-1, with 10 bases that match TRBD2. This CDR3 spans 15 amino acids. From germline, CDR1 is KGHSH and CDR2 LQKENI. J was trimmed by 2 bases and V by 6 bases; bases with no gene match: 4. The CDR3, as DNA: TGTGCCAGCTCGCCCGGGACTAGCGCCTACAATGAGCAGTTCTTC. The encoded protein is CASSPGTSAYNEQFF.

The genes are TRBV14 and TRBJ2-1; tentatively, D is TRBD1 (5 bases). This CDR3 is built from 11 residues. V lost 5 bases and J 7 bases, leaving 6 bases between the germline ends. Germline V gene sequence: CDR1 SGHDN, CDR2 FVKESK. CDR3 sequence: CASSYRNEQFF. The CDR3 nucleotides are TGTGCCAGCAGCTACAGGAATGAGCAGTTCTTC.

The chain employs TRBV7-3 and TRBJ1-1; D not certain. There are 14 residues in the CDR3. Trimming shortened V by 5 bases and J by 2 bases, and 12 bases separated the two germline ends. Germline CDR1 reads SGHTA; CDR2 reads FQGTGA. DNA of the CDR3: TGTGCCAGCAGCGAGCGGGCCCACAACACTGAAGCTTTCTTT. It translates to CASSERAHNTEAFF.

This clone turned up a few times. The chain recombines TRBV4-1 with TRBJ1-6; D might be TRBD1 (5 bases). CDR3 length: 14 amino acids. Trimming cost V 6 bases and J 5 bases, with 11 bases left between them. Germline assignment: CDR1 MGHRA and CDR2 YSYEKL. The CDR3 is CASRPTGDNSPLHF. Written as DNA, the CDR3 is TGCGCCAGCAGACCTACAGGAGATAATTCACCCCTCCACTTT.

The J gene is TRBJ2-5, the V gene TRBV5-1, with 8 positions matching TRBD2. This CDR3 has 14 amino acids. Germline loops: CDR1 SGHRS, CDR2 YFSETQ. V lost 2 bases and J lost 5; bases outside the gene matches: 5. The DNA for the CDR3 is TGCGCCAGCAGCTTCCGGGGGGGCCAGGAGACCCAGTACTTC. Translated: CASSFRGGQETQYF.

There are a few counts of this clone. The CDR3 DNA reads as TGTGCCACTGGAGGGGCGTCCTACGAGCAGTACTTC. It yields the protein CATGGASYEQYF. The chain recombines TRBV10-3 with TRBJ2-7; D might be TRBD2 (6 bases). Germline lookup yields CDR1 ENHRY and CDR2 SYGVKD. V shed 10 bases and J shed 1 base, with 11 bases lying between them. The CDR3 has 12 residues.

This chain connects TRBV9 to TRBJ1-2; D is unclear. Looked up from germline, CDR1 is SGDLS and CDR2 is YYNGEE. Trimming took 0 bases from V and 4 from J, leaving 7 bases between them. The CDR3 length is 13 residues. The CDR3 loop is CASSVGVSYGYTF. CDR3 coding DNA: TGTGCCAGCAGCGTAGGGGTCAGCTATGGCTACACCTTC.

The chain couples TRBV6-1 to TRBJ1-1; maybe TRBD1 (6 bases). The CDR3 sequence is 14 residues long. The germline V and J ends were trimmed by 5 bases and 6 bases, with 16 bases remaining between them. Germline loops: CDR1 MNHNS, CDR2 SASEGT. CDR3 in amino acids: CASSWTVLGAEAFF. The CDR3 coding sequence is TGTGCCAGCAGTTGGACAGTTTTGGGGGCTGAAGCTTTCTTT.

The chain combines TRBV5-1 with TRBJ1-1, with D possibly TRBD1 on 6 matching bases. Germline V gene lookup returns CDR1 SGHRS and CDR2 YFSETQ. This CDR3 comprises 14 residues. V was pared by 2 bases and J by 0 bases, with 8 bases between. This CDR3 is CASSFAGVNTEAFF. The CDR3 nucleotides read TGCGCCAGCAGCTTTGCAGGGGTGAACACTGAAGCTTTCTTT.

This rearrangement joins TRBV9 to TRBJ2-5; possibly TRBD1 or TRBD2 for D (5 bases each). Germline-derived CDR1 and CDR2 are SGDLS and YYNGEE. This CDR3 spans 16 amino acids. V dropped 3 bases and J dropped 5 bases, with 20 bases sitting between them. CDR3 region: CASSGRDAASRETQYF. For the CDR3, the DNA is TGTGCCAGCAGCGGCCGGGACGCCGCTTCGAGGGAGACCCAGTACTTC.

The V call is TRBV5-6, the J call TRBJ1-1; 8 positions agree with TRBD1. Germline V lookup: CDR1 SGHDT, CDR2 YYEEEE. The CDR3 consists of 14 residues. V lost 7 bases to trimming and J lost 6 bases; unmatched junction nucleotides: 11. The DNA of the CDR3 is TGTGCCAGCGGGTCCAGACAGGGGAGAGCTGAAGCTTTCTTT. Amino acid sequence: CASGSRQGRAEAFF.